The rows below give T cell receptor beta chains drawn from one sample of a study of T cells expressing NK-cell markers. Each CDR3 protein gets one entry in TCRdb, which reprocessed the 5' RACE reads and gives no DNA. The sample holds some 390,000 distinct CDR3 sequences. Sequencing input: blood T cells: a sorted CD56 or NKG2C T cell subset, CD4+ or CD8+ T cells, or bulk PBMC T cells (not recorded which). All receptors derive from a woman aged 45-60 years in good health. Both conserved end residues are part of each CDR3.

TRBV5-1,TRBJ1-5,CASSDTGGQPQHF
TRBV5-4,TRBJ1-4,CASSLLTGGVNEKLFF
TRBV7-9,TRBJ2-3,CASSDVGRGDTQYF
TRBV5-1,TRBJ1-5,CASSLQGGGQPQHF
TRBV11-2,TRBJ2-6,CASRTGLSFSGANVLTF
TRBV3-1,TRBJ1-1,CASSQEWGTAEAFF
TRBV5-1,TRBJ2-7,CATNRDGTYEQYF
TRBV11-3,TRBJ2-7,CASSTLSYEQYF
TRBV7-2,TRBJ2-3,CASSVLAPFQYF
TRBV20-1,TRBJ2-3,CSAIRLIMADTQYF
TRBV5-1,TRBJ2-5,CASSLAWLQETQYF
TRBV29-1,TRBJ2-5,CSVGPRAPQETQYF
TRBV3-1,TRBJ2-1,CASSPSPFAGVSYNEQFF
TRBV2,TRBJ2-1,CASSENGGVNNEQFF
TRBV5-1,TRBJ2-1,CASTGGSRYEQFF
TRBV27,TRBJ2-7,CASSPSGPDHEQYF
TRBV3-1,TRBJ1-1,CASSHLTPSFAEAFF
TRBV6-5,TRBJ2-1,CASSRTSIGSYNEQFF
TRBV20-1,TRBJ2-7,CSASAPRLAFYEQYF
TRBV11-2,TRBJ2-3,CASSFNRYTDTQYF
TRBV19,TRBJ2-7,CASSTVLSYEQYF
TRBV5-1,TRBJ2-3,CASSFLAGRDTQYF
TRBV4-1,TRBJ1-1,CASSQDPINRNTEAFF
TRBV6-6,TRBJ2-5,CASSPLGAEVLQETQYF
TRBV10-2,TRBJ2-1,CASTGTSGHNEQFF
TRBV20-1,TRBJ2-3,CSAGRGDTQYF
TRBV24-1,TRBJ2-5,CATSDLLGEKEETQYF
TRBV20-1,TRBJ1-2,CSAPFPGANGYTF
TRBV6-6,TRBJ1-5,CASSYTLGEQPQHF
TRBV11-2,TRBJ2-7,CASSLALAGPYEQYF
TRBV5-1,TRBJ2-2,CASKLTGGGTGELFF
TRBV2,TRBJ2-5,CASSEGGRGGETQYF
TRBV7-8,TRBJ2-3,CASSASGSTDTQYF
TRBV12-3/TRBV12-4,TRBJ2-1,CASSPRALDEQFF
TRBV27,TRBJ2-1,CASSRGPQSFEQFF
TRBV20-1,TRBJ2-7,CSARIGTAYEQYF
TRBV20-1,TRBJ1-2,CSASQAGQKRGYTF
TRBV2,TRBJ1-4,CASSEREKLFF
TRBV5-8,TRBJ2-1,CASSYRDRGNEQFF
TRBV24-1,TRBJ2-1,CATSVGGEQFF
TRBV25-1,TRBJ1-1,CASTDPGGNTEAFF
TRBV27,TRBJ2-1,CASSFLAKAYNEQFF
TRBV4-1,TRBJ2-1,CASSQGGRGINNEQFF
TRBV20-1,TRBJ2-2,CSASSSGRGTGELFF
TRBV7-9,TRBJ2-3,CASSSSRGRITDTQYF